These 22 T cell receptor beta chains originate from one sample sequenced in a study of OX40 agonist ivuxolimab in advanced cancers. Sequenced by immunoSEQ multiplex PCR; TCRdb stores in-frame clones only, minus some. The table records 50,000 or so clones, roughly 90% of them present only once. Sequenced material: CD4+ or CD8+ T cells sorted from blood, taken in a trial of the OX40 agonist ivuxolimab. The source is an adult with an advanced solid tumor such as melanoma, head and neck, liver or kidney cancer.

This chain links TRBV27 with TRBJ2-7; TRBD2 matches at 7 bases. The CDR3 contains 13 residues. Germline CDR1 and CDR2: MNHEY and SMNVEV (reference sequence). Trimming cost V 5 bases and J 3 bases; bases outside gene matches: 4. Written as DNA, the CDR3 is TGTGCCAGCAGTCCACCGGGGGGCTACGAGCAGTACTTC. Translation gives CASSPPGGYEQYF.

The chain couples TRBV28 to TRBJ2-2; perhaps TRBD1 as D (6 bases). V gave up 3 bases and J gave up 5 bases, with 7 bases separating them. The V gene's germline CDR1 is MDHEN and CDR2 SYDVKM. The CDR3 loop spans 13 amino acids. The CDR3 here is CASSFRGTGELFF. CDR3 sequence (DNA): TGTGCCAGCAGTTTCAGGGGTACCGGGGAGCTGTTTTTT.

In its sample, this clone was seen a few times. The V gene is TRBV7-3, the J gene TRBJ2-6, with D unresolved. The CDR3 runs to 14 residues. Looked up from germline, CDR1 is SGHTA and CDR2 is FQGTGA. Between the trimmed V and J ends, which lost 5 bases and 2 bases, there was a span of 7 bases. CDR3 region: CASSHGPGANVLTF. CDR3 bases: TGTGCCAGCAGCCATGGGCCTGGGGCCAACGTCCTGACTTTC.

The chain joins TRBV7-3 to TRBJ2-3; TRBD2 agrees at 8 bases. The CDR3 length is 17 residues. The V segment lost 2 bases and the J segment 5 bases; nucleotides outside the gene matches: 12. Germline V lookup: CDR1 SGHTA, CDR2 FQGTGA. The CDR3 loop is CASSLLSVAGSEDTQYF. Written as DNA, the CDR3 is TGTGCCAGCAGCTTATTGTCAGTAGCGGGGTCCGAAGATACGCAGTATTTT.

The V call is TRBV30, the J call TRBJ1-1; D call uncertain. This CDR3 is built from 15 residues. Germline V gene data show CDR1 as GTSNPN and CDR2 as SVGIG (reference sequence). The V end was cut by 5 bases, the J end by 9 bases, with 25 bases between. The DNA of the CDR3 is TGTGCCTGGCTCTCCCCCGCGTCGGGTCAGGCCCAAGCTTTCTTT. Encoded protein: CAWLSPASGQAQAFF.

The chain recombines TRBV2 with TRBJ1-1, with TRBD1 matching over 9 bases. The CDR3 is 13 amino acids. V lost 10 bases to trimming and J lost 6 bases; unmatched junction nucleotides: 9. Germline loops: CDR1 SNHLY, CDR2 FYNNEI. CDR3: CATSTGGRAEAFF. CDR3 nucleotides: TGTGCCACCTCGACAGGGGGTCGGGCTGAAGCTTTCTTT.

The chain couples TRBV2 to TRBJ2-7, with TRBD2 matching 8 bases. V lost 10 bases to trimming and J lost 4 bases; unmatched junction nucleotides: 15. The germline V gene has CDR1 SNHLY and CDR2 FYNNEI. The CDR3 spans 15 residues. CDR3 residues: CATLLQGAGAYEQYF. In DNA, the CDR3 is TGTGCCACCCTATTACAAGGAGCGGGGGCGTACGAGCAGTACTTC. The entire variable domain, with the rest obtained from reference TRBV2 and TRBJ2-7, is as follows: EPEVTQTPSHQVTQMGQEVILRCVPISNHLYFYWYRQILGQKVEFLVSFYNNEISEKSEIFDDQFSVERPDGSNFTLKIRSTKLEDSAMYFCATLLQGAGAYEQYFGPGTRLTVT.

The chain combines TRBV6-5 with TRBJ2-2, with TRBD2 matching 10 bases. Trimming removed 2 bases from V and 6 bases from J; junction bases left unmatched: 3. The length of the CDR3 is 15 residues. CDR1 and CDR2 (germline): MNHEY, SVGAGI. The CDR3 spells CASSYLAGASGELFF. For the CDR3, the DNA is TGTGCCAGCAGTTACCTAGCGGGAGCGTCCGGGGAGCTGTTTTTT.

This clone was detected only a few times. The chain combines TRBV5-1 with TRBJ1-6; no clear D gene. CDR1 is SGHRS, CDR2 YFSETQ, per germline. V was cut by 5 bases and J by 8 bases, with 14 bases left in between. The CDR3 runs 14 residues. For the CDR3, the DNA is TGCGCCAGCAGTCTAGCGTTTTCCGATTCACCCCTCCACTTT. Its protein product is CASSLAFSDSPLHF.

This clone is a singleton in its sample. V and J are TRBV9 and TRBJ2-7, with 11 bases matching TRBD2. V trimming: 0 bases; J trimming: 5 bases; junction bases outside the gene matches: 7. There are 16 residues in the CDR3. Germline V gene data show CDR1 as SGDLS and CDR2 as YYNGEE. CDR3 DNA: TGTGCCAGCAGCGTAGAGGTGCTAGCGGGGGGACACGAGCAGTACTTC. It codes for CASSVEVLAGGHEQYF.

J is TRBJ2-2 and V is TRBV19, with no clear D. The CDR3 has 14 amino acids. Germline lookup yields CDR1 LNHDA and CDR2 SQIVND (reference sequence). The V end lost 5 bases, the J end lost 4 bases, and 11 bases lay between the germline ends. DNA for the CDR3: TGTGCCAGTAGTCCGGCTGCTTTCACCGGGGAGCTGTTTTTT. It translates to CASSPAAFTGELFF.

This chain uses TRBV5-5 with TRBJ1-5, with D possibly being TRBD1 (5 bases). The CDR3 is made up of 15 amino acids. V shed 3 bases and J shed 3 bases, with 13 bases lying between them. Germline values: CDR1 SGHKS, CDR2 YYEKEE (reference sequence). The CDR3 here is CASSWGLGVNQPQHF. The CDR3 DNA is TGTGCCAGCAGCTGGGGGTTAGGGGTCAATCAGCCCCAGCATTTT.

This clone was observed once. The V and J genes are TRBV19 and TRBJ2-6, with D perhaps TRBD1 (6 bases). V shed 5 bases and J shed 1 base, with 24 bases lying between them. Germline V CDR1 and CDR2: LNHDA, SQIVND (reference sequence). This CDR3 spans 20 amino acids. CDR3 sequence: CASSPNPTGILISGANVLTF. The CDR3 DNA reads as TGTGCCAGTAGTCCCAACCCCACAGGGATTCTCATTTCTGGGGCCAACGTCCTGACTTTC.

This chain joins TRBV11-2 and TRBJ1-2; D unresolved. The CDR3 runs 18 residues. Trimming stripped 0 bases from V and 4 bases from J, with 21 bases between. The germline CDR1 and CDR2 sequences are SGHAT and FQNNGV. CDR3 DNA sequence: TGTGCCAGCAGCTTAGACTCGGTGGCCCGATTGGGAATCTATGGCTACACCTTC. Translating gives CASSLDSVARLGIYGYTF. Combining the CDR3 with reference TRBV11-2 and TRBJ1-2 gives the whole variable domain EAGVAQSPRYKIIEKRQSVAFWCNPISGHATLYWYQQILGQGPKLLIQFQNNGVVDDSQLPKDRFSAERLKGVDSTLKIQPAKLEDSAVYLCASSLDSVARLGIYGYTFGSGTRLTVV.

The rearrangement links TRBV4-1 to TRBJ1-4; possibly TRBD1 for D (5 bases). V was clipped by 5 bases and J by 8 bases, with 15 bases between them. The CDR3 has 14 residues. CDR1 is MGHRA, CDR2 YSYEKL, per germline. The CDR3: CASSTWGGNEKLFF. DNA for the CDR3: TGCGCCAGCAGCACCTGGGGCGGGAACGAAAAACTGTTTTTT.

This chain joins TRBV9 and TRBJ2-2, with D perhaps TRBD2 (6 bases). V gave up 0 bases and J gave up 5 bases, with 14 bases separating them. Looked up from germline, CDR1 is SGDLS and CDR2 is YYNGEE. The CDR3 covers 16 residues. The CDR3 bases are TGTGCCAGCAGCGTAGCGGCGGGGCAAGAGACCGGGGAGCTGTTTTTT. Translating gives CASSVAAGQETGELFF.

The chain is built from TRBV4-1 and TRBJ1-1; D not certain. There are 15 residues in the CDR3. V lost 1 base, J lost 4 bases, and 13 bases lay in between. Per the germline V gene, CDR1 is MGHRA and CDR2 is YSYEKL. CDR3 region: CASSQGVSLGTEAFF. The CDR3 DNA follows: TGCGCCAGCAGCCAAGGAGTCTCTCTGGGCACTGAAGCTTTCTTT.

This clone was picked up a small number of times. The CDR3 region has the DNA TGTGCCATCAGTGAGGAGGGGGCTTCTGAAAAACTGTTTTTT. It encodes CAISEEGASEKLFF. This sequence joins TRBV10-3 and TRBJ1-4, with TRBD1 matching over 7 bases. V was clipped by 2 bases and J by 7 bases; unmatched bases: 4. Germline V gives CDR1 ENHRY, CDR2 SYGVKD. The CDR3 spans 14 residues.

The chain recombines TRBV6-6 with TRBJ2-7; tentative D call: TRBD2 (6 bases). The V end lost 0 bases, the J end lost 3 bases, and 12 bases lay between the germline ends. The CDR3 contains 15 residues. Germline assignment: CDR1 MNHNY and CDR2 SVGAGI (reference sequence). Written as DNA, the CDR3 is TGTGCCAGCAGTTACTCCGGGGGTGGGAGCTACGAGCAGTACTTC. Translating gives CASSYSGGGSYEQYF.

The rearrangement links TRBV2 to TRBJ1-1; D call uncertain. Deletions cut 3 bases from V and 0 bases from J, with 5 bases between. CDR1 and CDR2 (germline): SNHLY, FYNNEI. The CDR3 loop spans 13 amino acids. CDR3 sequence: CASSEFMNTEAFF. CDR3 nucleotide sequence: TGTGCCAGCAGTGAGTTTATGAACACTGAAGCTTTCTTT. The variable domain in full, with the rest retrieved from reference TRBV2 and TRBJ1-1, is EPEVTQTPSHQVTQMGQEVILRCVPISNHLYFYWYRQILGQKVEFLVSFYNNEISEKSEIFDDQFSVERPDGSNFTLKIRSTKLEDSAMYFCASSEFMNTEAFFGQGTRLTVV.

This chain uses TRBV7-9 with TRBJ2-7; the D gene could be TRBD1 or TRBD2 (5 bases each). The ends were cut back, 5 bases at V and 4 bases at J, with 15 bases in the middle. The germline V gene has CDR1 SEHNR and CDR2 FQNEAQ (reference sequence). The CDR3 consists of 14 residues. In DNA form, the CDR3 reads TGTGCCAGCAGCATCCCGGGACGGAGTTACGAGCAGTACTTC. This translates into CASSIPGRSYEQYF.

The J gene is TRBJ1-5, the V gene TRBV28; D unresolved. Germline values: CDR1 MDHEN, CDR2 SYDVKM. The length of the CDR3 is 12 residues. Deletions cut 8 bases from V and 6 bases from J, with 11 bases between. CDR3 residues: CASGLAGQPQHF. As DNA, the CDR3 is TGTGCCAGCGGACTGGCGGGTCAGCCCCAGCATTTT.